A single sample gave rise to the 28 T cell receptor beta chains below, sequenced in a study of T cell repertoires in cytomegalovirus infection. TCRdb reanalysed the reads using MiXCR and keeps one entry per CDR3 protein. Here the sample spans hundreds of thousands of distinct CDR3 sequences, about 39% being singletons. Their antigens remain unidentified. Sample: cultured PBMCs, taken from culture after CMV antigen stimulation. These receptors were taken from a human donor in good health (CMV status not recorded). Some clones in this sample may be carry-over from other donors' samples.

The gene calls are TRBV25-1 and TRBJ2-5; 7 positions agree with TRBD2. CDR3 length equals 13 residues. CDR1 is MGHDK, CDR2 SYGVNS, per germline. The V and J ends lost 4 bases and 5 bases, in that order; junction bases with no gene match: 4. The CDR3 reads CASSVELAETQYF. CDR3 bases: TGTGCCAGCAGTGTCGAACTAGCGGAGACCCAGTACTTC.

This clonotype was seen more than once but under ten times. The chain couples TRBV6-2 or TRBV6-3 to TRBJ1-1, with D possibly TRBD1 on 6 matching bases. Germline CDR1 is MNHEY and CDR2 is SVGEGT. The CDR3 totals 12 residues. V was shortened by 6 bases and J by 5 bases, with 10 bases between the two germline ends. The DNA for the CDR3 is TGTGCCAGCAGCACAGGGCGAACTGAAGCTTTCTTT. Translated: CASSTGRTEAFF.

The chain uses TRBV2 and TRBJ2-7, with 8 bases lining up with TRBD1. The CDR3 is 14 residues long. The ends lost 7 bases at V and 4 bases at J; junction bases unmatched: 9. The germline V gene encodes CDR1 SNHLY and CDR2 FYNNEI. In DNA, the CDR3 is TGTGCCAGCACACAGGGACAGGTATGGTACGAGCAGTACTTC. As protein: CASTQGQVWYEQYF.

A few counts support this clonotype. The chain employs TRBV7-2 and TRBJ2-1; TRBD1 or TRBD2 may be the D gene (7 bases each). Germline V gene sequence: CDR1 SGHTA, CDR2 FQGNSA. V was pared by 7 bases and J by 7 bases, with 23 bases between. The CDR3 is made up of 16 amino acids. The CDR3 is CASNFGGAGGRNEQFF. The CDR3 coding sequence is TGTGCCAGCAATTTTGGGGGGGCAGGGGGAAGGAATGAGCAGTTCTTC.

There are a few counts of this clonotype. V is TRBV7-2 and J is TRBJ1-2; no definite D call. This CDR3 is 11 amino acids long. CDR1 and CDR2 from the germline V gene are SGHTA and FQGNSA. The germline V and J ends were trimmed by 5 bases and 4 bases, with 5 bases remaining between them. The CDR3 region is CASSPSYGYTF. The DNA for the CDR3 is TGTGCCAGCAGCCCTTCCTATGGCTACACCTTC.

The V call is TRBV19, the J call TRBJ1-2, with D possibly being TRBD1 (6 bases). This CDR3 is built from 15 residues. Germline V lookup: CDR1 LNHDA, CDR2 SQIVND (reference sequence). V lost 7 bases and J 0 bases, leaving 15 bases between the germline ends. The CDR3 region has the DNA TGTGCCAGTACCAAACAGGGATCGGCTAACTATGGCTACACCTTC. Translated: CASTKQGSANYGYTF.

The chain carries TRBV7-2 and TRBJ2-7, with D maybe TRBD2 (6 bases). CDR3 length: 14 residues. Per the germline V gene, CDR1 is SGHTA and CDR2 is FQGNSA. V was clipped by 3 bases and J by 0 bases, with 9 bases between them. CDR3 nucleotide sequence: TGTGCCAGCAGCTTCACGGGAGCCTCCTACGAGCAGTACTTC. Translating gives CASSFTGASYEQYF.

This sequence joins TRBV11-2 and TRBJ2-7; TRBD2 matches 13 bases. J lost 4 bases, V lost 4 bases, and 13 bases had no gene match. Germline CDR1 and CDR2: SGHAT and FQNNGV. The CDR3 is made up of 18 amino acids. CDR3 nucleotide sequence: TGTGCCAGCAGCTCAATTAAACGGACTAGCGGGAGCGTGTACGAGCAGTACTTC. Encoded protein: CASSSIKRTSGSVYEQYF.

The J gene is TRBJ1-2, the V gene TRBV7-4; D is ambiguous. CDR3 size: 11 residues. V shed 7 bases and J shed 4 bases, with 7 bases lying between them. Germline CDR1 and CDR2: SGHVT and SQSDAQ. The CDR3 is CASTFSYGYTF. The CDR3 region has the DNA TGTGCCAGCACCTTCAGCTATGGCTACACCTTC.

The chain has TRBV7-9 and TRBJ1-2; no firm D call. Germline V CDR1 and CDR2: SEHNR, FQNEAQ (reference sequence). The V end was cut by 5 bases, the J end by 0 bases, with 19 bases between. CDR3 length: 17 residues. CDR3 nucleotide sequence: TGTGCCAGCAGCCACCGAATGAAGACACCATCTAACTATGGCTACACCTTC. Translated: CASSHRMKTPSNYGYTF.

The chain couples TRBV28 to TRBJ2-2; 11 nucleotides agree with TRBD2. The CDR3 runs 17 residues. Germline V gene sequence: CDR1 MDHEN, CDR2 SYDVKM. The trim removed 5 bases at V and 3 bases at J, leaving 8 bases unmatched. The CDR3, as DNA: TGTGCCAGCAGTACTAGCGGGAGCTTCATTTACACCGGGGAGCTGTTTTTT. The encoded protein is CASSTSGSFIYTGELFF. The full variable domain, completed using reference TRBV28 and TRBJ2-2, is DVKVTQSSRYLVKRTGEKVFLECVQDMDHENMFWYRQDPGLGLRLIYFSYDVKMKEKGDIPEGYSVSREKKERFSLILESASTNQTSMYLCASSTSGSFIYTGELFFGEGSRLTVL.

The V call is TRBV20-1, the J call TRBJ2-3; no firm D call. The CDR3 runs to 12 residues. V was cut by 5 bases and J by 2 bases, with 8 bases left in between. The germline V gene has CDR1 DFQATT and CDR2 SNEGSKA (reference sequence). The CDR3: CSALISTDTQYF. DNA for the CDR3: TGCAGTGCTTTAATTTCCACAGATACGCAGTATTTT.

Ten or more counts support this clonotype. As DNA, the CDR3 is TGTGCCAGCAGCCAAGCGAGGTCGCTGTACAAAGAGACCCAGTACTTC. This gives the protein CASSQARSLYKETQYF. The gene calls are TRBV4-2 and TRBJ2-5; no definite D call. This CDR3 spans 16 amino acids. V was clipped by 1 base and J by 3 bases, with 15 bases between them. Germline V gives CDR1 LGHNA, CDR2 YNFKEQ.

The V and J genes are TRBV6-5 and TRBJ1-3; D is unclear. Germline CDR1 is MNHEY and CDR2 is SVGAGI. This CDR3 spans 14 amino acids. Between the trimmed V and J ends, which lost 7 bases and 4 bases, there was a span of 14 bases. This CDR3 is CASKPGPLGNTIYF. The CDR3 DNA sequence: TGTGCCAGCAAACCCGGACCCCTCGGAAACACCATATATTTT.

The chain has TRBV20-1 and TRBJ1-3, with a tentative D call TRBD1 (6 bases). This CDR3 has 14 amino acids. Germline V gene lookup returns CDR1 DFQATT and CDR2 SNEGSKA (reference sequence). In nucleotides, the CDR3 is TGCAGCGCAAGGATGGCAGGGGCTGGAAACACCATATATTTT. Residues: CSARMAGAGNTIYF.

Of note for this clonotype: An end of the junction does not agree with germline; a read error may underlie this. J is TRBJ1-1 and V is TRBV12-3 or TRBV12-4, with TRBD1 identical over 7 bases. The CDR3 totals 14 residues. CDR3 sequence: CDSSWGQIQTEAFF. CDR3 nucleotides: TGTGACAGCAGTTGGGGACAGATCCAAACTGAAGCTTTCTTT.

This clonotype came up a few times. This chain connects TRBV29-1 to TRBJ2-7, with D perhaps matching TRBD2 (6 bases). With 7 bases removed from V and 6 bases from J, the gap between germline ends came to 19 bases. The CDR3 extends over 13 amino acids. Germline V lookup: CDR1 SQVTM, CDR2 ANQGSEA. The CDR3 reads CSARGSGLVEQYF. The CDR3 nucleotides are TGCAGCGCCCGGGGGAGCGGCCTTGTCGAGCAGTACTTC.

The V call is TRBV7-2, the J call TRBJ2-3; D unresolved. The CDR3 extends over 14 amino acids. CDR1 is SGHTA and CDR2 is FQGNSA in the germline V gene. Trimming cost V 3 bases and J 1 base, with 8 bases left between them. The CDR3 nucleotides read TGTGCCAGCAGCTTTAAGCAGGGCACAGATACGCAGTATTTT. It yields the protein CASSFKQGTDTQYF.

This clonotype was observed a few times. The chain uses TRBV4-2 and TRBJ1-4, with D possibly matching TRBD1 (5 bases). Germline CDR1 is LGHNA and CDR2 is YNFKEQ. V shed 5 bases and J shed 4 bases, with 17 bases lying between them. This CDR3 is built from 16 residues. Here the CDR3 DNA reads TGTGCCAGCAGCGTCGCCGGTCCGGGGGATAATGAAAAACTGTTTTTT. It is translated as CASSVAGPGDNEKLFF.

This clonotype has more than one count but fewer than ten. The rearrangement joins TRBV7-6 to TRBJ1-5; 9 bases fit TRBD1. V shed 1 base and J 7 bases; nucleotides not matched to a gene: 5. Germline CDR1 SGHVS, CDR2 FNYEAQ. This CDR3 contains 15 residues. CDR3 region: CASSLGTGELQPQHF. Here the CDR3 DNA reads TGTGCCAGCAGCTTAGGGACAGGGGAATTACAGCCCCAGCATTTT.

The rearrangement joins TRBV4-2 to TRBJ2-1; TRBD2 aligns across 8 bases. The germline V gene has CDR1 LGHNA and CDR2 YNFKEQ. V trimming: 4 bases; J trimming: 5 bases; junction bases outside the gene matches: 7. CDR3 size: 15 residues. The CDR3 sequence is CASSPTGTRNNEQFF. In nucleotides, the CDR3 is TGTGCCAGCAGCCCCACCGGGACTAGAAACAATGAGCAGTTCTTC.

The V and J genes are TRBV7-2 and TRBJ2-7; 7 bases agree with TRBD2. Germline CDR1 and CDR2: SGHTA and FQGNSA. V lost 0 bases to trimming and J lost 4 bases; unmatched junction nucleotides: 6. The CDR3 has 15 residues. This CDR3 reads CASSLAALASYEQYF. DNA of the CDR3: TGTGCCAGCAGCTTAGCAGCACTAGCGTCGTACGAGCAGTACTTC.

Only a few counts were recorded for this clonotype. The genes are TRBV12-3 or TRBV12-4 and TRBJ1-2; TRBD1 agrees at 7 bases. The CDR3 consists of 17 residues. With V trimmed by 6 bases and J by 5 bases, 18 bases remained unmatched. The chain's CDR3 is CASRPGGGGTLLYGYTF. The CDR3 nucleotides are TGTGCCAGCAGGCCGGGGGGAGGGGGCACCCTACTTTATGGCTACACCTTC.

This clonotype was seen only a few times. The chain joins TRBV7-2 to TRBJ2-7; 7 nucleotides line up with TRBD1. Germline V lookup: CDR1 SGHTA, CDR2 FQGNSA. The CDR3 contains 15 residues. V lost 2 bases to trimming and J lost 0 bases; unmatched junction nucleotides: 4. As DNA, the CDR3 is TGTGCCAGCAGCTTACGGACAGGACACTCCTACGAGCAGTACTTC. Translation gives CASSLRTGHSYEQYF.

There are a few counts of this clonotype. This sequence joins TRBV6-1 and TRBJ2-5, with TRBD2 matching 8 bases. V trimming: 5 bases; J trimming: 2 bases; junction bases outside the gene matches: 7. This CDR3 comprises 15 residues. The germline CDR1 and CDR2 sequences are MNHNS and SASEGT. This CDR3 reads CASSLERGSQETQYF. The CDR3 bases are TGTGCCAGCAGTTTGGAGCGGGGGTCACAAGAGACCCAGTACTTC.

This sequence joins TRBV4-2 and TRBJ1-3; 7 bases agree with TRBD1. The CDR3 totals 16 residues. The V gene's germline CDR1 is LGHNA and CDR2 YNFKEQ. With 3 bases clipped from V and 2 bases from J, the junction kept 7 bases outside the gene matches. The chain's CDR3 is CASSHSGQSPGNTIYF. CDR3 coding DNA: TGTGCCAGCAGCCACTCGGGACAGTCTCCTGGAAACACCATATATTTT.

The chain recombines TRBV29-1 with TRBJ2-2, with 9 bases lining up with TRBD1. There are 14 residues in the CDR3. Unmatched junction bases numbered 6, after V lost 7 bases and J lost 3 bases. CDR1 and CDR2 (germline): SQVTM, ANQGSEA. The CDR3 DNA reads as TGCAGCGCCCTACAGGGGGCTTACACCGGGGAGCTGTTTTTT. Amino acids: CSALQGAYTGELFF.

This clonotype has a handful of counts. Germline is not matched at one junction end, which may reflect a read error. V usage is TRBV6-1 and J usage is TRBJ2-7; 13 nucleotides match TRBD2. The germline gives CDR1 MNHNS, CDR2 SASEGT. CDR3 length: 17 residues. The CDR3 region has the DNA TGTGCCAGCAGAGAAGCCCCGGGACTAGCGGGGCGAAGTGAGCAGTACTTC. Its translation: CASREAPGLAGRSEQYF.